Following are 19 T cell receptor beta chains from one sample sequenced in a study of T cell repertoires in cytomegalovirus infection. Using its own MiXCR run on the reads, TCRdb lists one record per CDR3 protein. The sample gives nearly 450,000 distinct CDR3 sequences, roughly a third of which show up once; around 13% is in the top ten. Sequencing was performed on PBMCs. Source of these receptors: a human donor in good health (CMV status not recorded). Some clones in this sample may be carry-over from other donors' samples.

This clonotype was detected a few times. The chain recombines TRBV12-3 or TRBV12-4 with TRBJ1-5; TRBD1 agrees at 7 bases. This CDR3 is 11 amino acids long. V lost 4 bases, J lost 14 bases, and 5 bases stayed unmatched. The DNA of the CDR3 is TGTGCCAGCAGTTCCGGGACAGCAAAGCATTTT. It translates to CASSSGTAKHF.

V gene TRBV28 combines with J gene TRBJ2-3, with D maybe TRBD2 (5 bases). Germline lookup yields CDR1 MDHEN and CDR2 SYDVKM. The CDR3 length is 17 residues. Trimming left V 5 bases short and J 0 bases short, with 18 bases between. DNA of the CDR3: TGTGCCAGCAGTACCCCCCCAACGGGGTGGAGCACAGATACGCAGTATTTT. This translates into CASSTPPTGWSTDTQYF.

V gene TRBV3-1 combines with J gene TRBJ2-7, with 12 bases fitting TRBD1. The CDR3 has 16 amino acids. Germline CDR1 reads LGHDT; CDR2 reads YNNKEL (reference sequence). After removal of 1 base from V and 6 bases from J, the junction contained 7 bases not matched to a gene. CDR3 residues: CASSQGDRGRRGEQYF. CDR3 nucleotide sequence: TGTGCCAGCAGCCAAGGGGACAGGGGGCGCCGAGGCGAGCAGTACTTC.

The chain has TRBV29-1 and TRBJ1-3, with 7 bases matching TRBD1. Germline CDR1 reads SQVTM; CDR2 reads ANQGSEA. This CDR3 is 15 amino acids long. V shed 6 bases and J 0 bases; nucleotides not matched to a gene: 8. CDR3 DNA sequence: TGCAGCGTCTCCGGGACAGCAAGCTCTGGAAACACCATATATTTT. Amino acids: CSVSGTASSGNTIYF.

The J gene is TRBJ2-1, the V gene TRBV18, with D uncertain. The CDR3 has 16 amino acids. V dropped 4 bases and J dropped 6 bases, with 19 bases sitting between them. Per germline, CDR1 KGHSH and CDR2 LQKENI. For the CDR3, the DNA is TGTGCCAGCTCACTTGCGACCGTTCGCCTGCCCAATGAGCAGTTCTTC. It is translated as CASSLATVRLPNEQFF.

This clonotype appeared a few times. The chain is built from TRBV6-5 and TRBJ2-1; D is perhaps TRBD1 or TRBD2 (5 bases each). The length of the CDR3 is 17 residues. Germline V gene sequence: CDR1 MNHEY, CDR2 SVGAGI. The V end was cut by 6 bases, the J end by 8 bases, with 26 bases between. CDR3 DNA sequence: TGTGCCAGCAGGCCCACGAGGGGCCAAACGGGTAGGGATGAGCAGTTCTTC. This gives the protein CASRPTRGQTGRDEQFF.

V usage is TRBV15 and J usage is TRBJ2-2; 9 nucleotides align to TRBD1. The CDR3 is 16 residues long. Germline CDR1 and CDR2: LNHNV and YYDKDF (reference sequence). V shed 7 bases and J 2 bases; nucleotides not matched to a gene: 8. The CDR3 DNA reads TGTGCCACCATCAGTAGGACAGGGGCAAACACCGGGGAGCTGTTTTTT. The encoded protein is CATISRTGANTGELFF.

The gene calls are TRBV6-2 or TRBV6-3 and TRBJ1-2; D call uncertain. This CDR3 has 11 amino acids. V lost 8 bases to trimming and J lost 5 bases, with 9 bases between them. Germline CDR1 MNHEY, CDR2 SVGEGT. The CDR3 sequence is CASRRSYGYTF. The CDR3 coding sequence is TGTGCCAGCCGGCGGTCTTATGGCTACACCTTC.

Only a few counts were recorded for this clonotype. CDR3 bases: TGTGCCAGCAGTTCGGAGGGGCTGTTTCAAGATACGCAGTATTTT. Translated: CASSSEGLFQDTQYF. The chain joins TRBV6-6 to TRBJ2-3; D perhaps matches TRBD2 (6 bases). V lost 4 bases and J 5 bases, leaving 16 bases between the germline ends. The CDR3 runs to 15 residues. Looked up from germline, CDR1 is MNHNY and CDR2 is SVGAGI (reference sequence).

The CDR3, as DNA: TGTGCCAGCAGTTACCCAAACTCCCCAGGGGACACAGAAGGAGCTGGAAACACCATATATTTT. Its protein is CASSYPNSPGDTEGAGNTIYF. This chain links TRBV6-6 with TRBJ1-3, with D maybe TRBD1 (6 bases). The CDR3 contains 21 residues. Germline loops: CDR1 MNHNY, CDR2 SVGAGI (reference sequence). The V end lost 2 bases, the J end lost 2 bases, and 28 bases lay between the germline ends.

J is TRBJ1-1 and V is TRBV12-3 or TRBV12-4; the D is unclear. The CDR3 spans 16 residues. Trimming cost V 6 bases and J 0 bases, with 17 bases left between them. In DNA form, the CDR3 reads TGTGCCAGCAGGTTGTATGGCAATACCATGAACACTGAAGCTTTCTTT. Its protein is CASRLYGNTMNTEAFF.

The CDR3 DNA sequence: TGTGCCAGCAGCCCCCCCCGGGGCAGCACAGATACGCAGTATTTT. Protein: CASSPPRGSTDTQYF. The chain links TRBV7-9 to TRBJ2-3; D assignment may be TRBD1 or TRBD2 (5 bases each). The V gene lost 5 bases and the J gene lost 0 bases, with 12 bases spanning the gap. From germline, CDR1 is SEHNR and CDR2 FQNEAQ (reference sequence). The CDR3 sequence is 15 residues long.

This clonotype has more than one count but fewer than ten. CDR3 protein: CASSQQLAGGFNEQFF. As DNA, the CDR3 is TGCGCCAGCAGCCAGCAGCTAGCGGGGGGGTTCAATGAGCAGTTCTTC. The chain links TRBV4-1 to TRBJ2-1, with TRBD2 matching 12 bases. Germline CDR1 MGHRA, CDR2 YSYEKL. This CDR3 comprises 16 residues. Trimming at V came to 3 bases and at J to 6 bases, leaving 6 bases not matched to a gene.

This clonotype was detected only once. The chain carries TRBV5-4 and TRBJ1-3, with 12 nucleotides matching TRBD1. Unmatched junction bases numbered 21, after V lost 4 bases and J lost 7 bases. Germline CDR1 reads SGHNT; CDR2 reads YYREEE (reference sequence). CDR3 length: 20 residues. The CDR3, as DNA: TGTGCCAGCAGCCCGCAAACCGGGACAGGGGGCGATAGGAGTAGTAACACCATATATTTT. This gives the protein CASSPQTGTGGDRSSNTIYF. Combining the CDR3 with reference TRBV5-4 and TRBJ1-3 gives the whole variable domain ETGVTQSPTHLIKTRGQQVTLRCSSQSGHNTVSWYQQALGQGPQFIFQYYREEENGRGNFPPRFSGLQFPNYSSELNVNALELDDSALYLCASSPQTGTGGDRSSNTIYFGEGSWLTVV.

The chain employs TRBV4-1 and TRBJ2-7; D perhaps matches TRBD2 (6 bases). Trimming shortened V by 4 bases and J by 6 bases, and 16 bases separated the two germline ends. Germline assignment: CDR1 MGHRA and CDR2 YSYEKL. This CDR3 is built from 14 residues. The CDR3 region is CASSLRSGGSEQYF. DNA for the CDR3: TGCGCCAGCAGCCTCCGGTCTGGGGGGAGCGAGCAGTACTTC.

This clonotype was counted ten times or more. This CDR3 is CASSLEPGGVTDTQYF. Written as DNA, the CDR3 is TGTGCCAGCAGCTTAGAGCCGGGGGGGGTCACAGATACGCAGTATTTT. This sequence joins TRBV7-2 and TRBJ2-3; TRBD2 aligns across 8 bases. The CDR3 sequence is 16 residues long. V lost 1 base and J lost 2; bases outside the gene matches: 5. Germline V gene sequence: CDR1 SGHTA, CDR2 FQGNSA.

CDR3 loop: CASSEGVSRGPQHF. As DNA, the CDR3 is TGTGCCAGCAGTGAGGGAGTGAGCCGAGGGCCCCAGCATTTT. The chain is built from TRBV2 and TRBJ1-5; no clear D. The germline CDR1 and CDR2 sequences are SNHLY and FYNNEI. V dropped 3 bases and J dropped 9 bases, with 15 bases sitting between them. The CDR3 has 14 amino acids.

The chain is built from TRBV11-2 and TRBJ2-7; the D call may be TRBD1 or TRBD2 (5 bases each). Germline V gene sequence: CDR1 SGHAT, CDR2 FQNNGV. The V end lost 4 bases, the J end lost 7 bases, and 14 bases lay between the germline ends. CDR3 length: 13 amino acids. The CDR3 loop is CASSSGRRREQYF. The DNA for the CDR3 is TGTGCCAGCAGCTCGGGACGTCGGCGGGAGCAGTACTTC.

The table lists this clonotype with many counts. The chain links TRBV6-1 to TRBJ2-3; the D is unclear. Germline V gene lookup returns CDR1 MNHNS and CDR2 SASEGT. V lost 10 bases to trimming and J lost 2 bases, with 13 bases between them. The CDR3 is 13 residues long. CDR3 sequence: CATAQRTTDTQYF. CDR3 nucleotides: TGTGCCACCGCACAGAGGACCACAGATACGCAGTATTTT.